Below are 16 T cell receptor beta chains sequenced from a single sample in a study of blood T cell repertoires in COVID-19. Repertoires were generated with immunoSEQ multiplex PCR, while TCRdb's copy carries only in-frame clones and drops some. The sample shows around 250,000 clones, around nine tenths of them seen only once. The sample consisted of PBMCs or T cells enriched from blood (not recorded which). Receptors originate from a woman aged 45-65 years who had recovered from COVID-19.

The chain uses TRBV2 and TRBJ2-3; D is possibly TRBD1 (5 bases). The germline V gene encodes CDR1 SNHLY and CDR2 FYNNEI. The CDR3 is 14 amino acids. V gave up 5 bases and J gave up 1 base, with 10 bases separating them. The CDR3 is CASSPQGGTDTQYF. The CDR3 DNA follows: TGTGCCAGCAGTCCACAAGGGGGCACAGATACGCAGTATTTT.

The CDR3 nucleotides read TGTGCCAGCTCAGTCGGGACAGGCCTTTTAACAGATACGCAGTATTTT. Encoded protein: CASSVGTGLLTDTQYF. This rearrangement joins TRBV18 to TRBJ2-3; the match to TRBD1 covers 8 bases. CDR3 length: 16 residues. Germline CDR1 KGHSH, CDR2 LQKENI. V dropped 5 bases and J dropped 3; count of bases not matched to a gene: 10.

The rearrangement joins TRBV7-3 to TRBJ2-6; 8 nucleotides align to TRBD2. V lost 5 bases and J lost 0; bases outside the gene matches: 15. This CDR3 spans 20 amino acids. Germline V CDR1 and CDR2: SGHTA, FQGTGA. The CDR3 sequence: CASSPGGSSGRGSGANVLTF. The DNA for the CDR3 is TGTGCCAGCAGCCCGGGGGGATCTAGCGGGCGCGGCTCTGGGGCCAACGTCCTGACTTTC.

V gene TRBV7-2 combines with J gene TRBJ2-7; D may be TRBD2 (5 bases). Trimming stripped 4 bases from V and 0 bases from J, with 16 bases between. The CDR3 has 16 amino acids. CDR1 and CDR2 (germline): SGHTA, FQGNSA. CDR3 region: CASSSAGSFASYEQYF. The CDR3 nucleotides read TGTGCCAGCAGCTCCGCGGGTAGCTTTGCCTCCTACGAGCAGTACTTC.

This chain connects TRBV28 to TRBJ1-2, with 10 nucleotides matching TRBD1. CDR1 MDHEN and CDR2 SYDVKM come from the germline V gene. V lost 6 bases, J lost 3 bases, and 7 bases stayed unmatched. CDR3 size: 15 residues. Written as DNA, the CDR3 is TGTGCCAGCAGGACAGGGGGCAGCTCGGACTATGGCTACACCTTC. Protein: CASRTGGSSDYGYTF.

This rearrangement joins TRBV6-2 or TRBV6-3 to TRBJ1-2; unclear D gene. CDR1 and CDR2 (germline): MNHEY, SVGEGT. The CDR3 sequence is 18 residues long. Deletions cut 2 bases from V and 6 bases from J, with 25 bases between. The CDR3 here is CASSYGTSSSRLQDGYTF. The CDR3 nucleotides are TGTGCCAGCAGTTACGGAACGTCGTCTAGCCGCCTCCAGGATGGCTACACCTTC.

J is TRBJ2-7 and V is TRBV5-4, with 10 bases identical to TRBD1. Trimming took 5 bases from V and 7 from J; bases not matched to a gene: 12. This CDR3 spans 15 amino acids. The germline gives CDR1 SGHNT, CDR2 YYREEE (reference sequence). The CDR3, as DNA: TGTGCCAGCAGTTCCGGGACAGGGGAGTTGAGGGAGCAGTACTTC. The encoded protein is CASSSGTGELREQYF. Drawing the rest from reference TRBV5-4 and TRBJ2-7, the complete variable domain is ETGVTQSPTHLIKTRGQQVTLRCSSQSGHNTVSWYQQALGQGPQFIFQYYREEENGRGNFPPRFSGLQFPNYSSELNVNALELDDSALYLCASSSGTGELREQYFGPGTRLTVT.

The V call is TRBV3-1 (or the pseudogene TRBV3-2), the J call TRBJ2-7, with D unresolved. There are 14 residues in the CDR3. V was cut by 4 bases and J by 5 bases, with 15 bases left in between. CDR1 LGHDT and CDR2 YNNKEL come from the germline V gene (reference sequence). The CDR3, as DNA: TGTGCCAGCAGCCCCCCAACTAATTCAGACGAGCAGTACTTC. Protein sequence: CASSPPTNSDEQYF.

V gene TRBV5-1 combines with J gene TRBJ2-7, with a tentative D call TRBD2 (5 bases). V dropped 3 bases and J dropped 0 bases, with 16 bases sitting between them. The CDR3 is 16 residues long. Per germline, CDR1 SGHRS and CDR2 YFSETQ. The CDR3 DNA reads TGCGCCAGCAGCTCGTTGATAGGAGGCAACTCCTACGAGCAGTACTTC. This translates into CASSSLIGGNSYEQYF.

This chain links TRBV2 with TRBJ2-1; TRBD2 matches 9 bases. The CDR3 covers 17 residues. After removal of 6 bases from V and 3 bases from J, the junction contained 12 bases not matched to a gene. The germline V gene has CDR1 SNHLY and CDR2 FYNNEI. The CDR3 DNA reads as TGTGCCAGCAGCGCCTTCTCCGGGCGGGAGGGCTACAATGAGCAGTTCTTC. Its translation is CASSAFSGREGYNEQFF.

V and J are TRBV20-1 and TRBJ1-4; D ambiguous. The CDR3 length is 13 residues. CDR1 is DFQATT, CDR2 SNEGSKA, per germline (reference sequence). Trimming removed 3 bases at V and 8 bases at J, with 13 bases between. The DNA of the CDR3 is TGCAGTGCTAGTGGCGGGGATGAAGAAAAACTGTTTTTT. This sequence encodes CSASGGDEEKLFF.

The chain carries TRBV9 and TRBJ2-1; D is perhaps TRBD2 (6 bases). Germline V CDR1 and CDR2: SGDLS, YYNGEE. The CDR3 totals 15 residues. V lost 0 bases to trimming and J lost 10 bases, with 17 bases between them. The CDR3: CASSVGAGMAGEQFF. CDR3 nucleotides: TGTGCCAGCAGCGTAGGGGCGGGAATGGCGGGGGAGCAGTTCTTC.

The V call is TRBV5-5, the J call TRBJ1-1; 11 positions agree with TRBD1. The germline V gene encodes CDR1 SGHKS and CDR2 YYEKEE (reference sequence). The V and J ends lost 3 bases and 2 bases, in that order; junction bases with no gene match: 3. CDR3 length: 15 amino acids. The CDR3 reads CASSWGTGGNTEAFF. The CDR3 bases are TGTGCCAGCAGCTGGGGGACAGGGGGTAACACTGAAGCTTTCTTT.

The chain employs TRBV28 and TRBJ1-5, with D unclear. CDR3 length equals 16 residues. Trimming left V 5 bases short and J 3 bases short, with 17 bases between. The V gene's germline CDR1 is MDHEN and CDR2 SYDVKM. The CDR3: CASSTKQTELNQPQHF. CDR3 in DNA: TGTGCCAGCAGTACAAAACAAACAGAGCTCAATCAGCCCCAGCATTTT.

This sequence joins TRBV7-9 and TRBJ1-1; a weak D match, TRBD1 (5 bases). V was clipped by 4 bases and J by 1 base, with 13 bases between them. This CDR3 is 15 amino acids long. Germline CDR1 and CDR2: SEHNR and FQNEAQ (reference sequence). CDR3 nucleotides: TGTGCCAGCAGCTCGAGCGGGACGGGGAACACTGAAGCTTTCTTT. Translating it yields CASSSSGTGNTEAFF.

The genes are TRBV5-5 and TRBJ2-3, with 13 bases that match TRBD2. Germline trimming cut 3 bases from V and 1 base from J; bases unmatched to any gene: 2. This CDR3 is built from 16 residues. Germline CDR1 is SGHKS and CDR2 is YYEKEE (reference sequence). The CDR3 DNA reads TGTGCCAGCAGCTCTGGACTAGCGGGAGGCACAGATACGCAGTATTTT. Its translation is CASSSGLAGGTDTQYF.